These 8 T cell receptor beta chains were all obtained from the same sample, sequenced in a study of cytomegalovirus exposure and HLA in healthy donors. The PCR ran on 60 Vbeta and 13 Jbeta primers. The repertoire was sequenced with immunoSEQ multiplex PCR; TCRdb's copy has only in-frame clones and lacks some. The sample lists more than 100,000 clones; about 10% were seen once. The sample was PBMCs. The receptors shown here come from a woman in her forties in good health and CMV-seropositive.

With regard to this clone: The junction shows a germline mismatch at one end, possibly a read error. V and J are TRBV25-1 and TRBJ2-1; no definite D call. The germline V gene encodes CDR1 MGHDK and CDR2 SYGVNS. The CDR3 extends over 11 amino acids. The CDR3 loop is CASSEYSEQFF. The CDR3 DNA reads TGTGCCAGCAGTGAATACAGTGAGCAGTTCTTC.

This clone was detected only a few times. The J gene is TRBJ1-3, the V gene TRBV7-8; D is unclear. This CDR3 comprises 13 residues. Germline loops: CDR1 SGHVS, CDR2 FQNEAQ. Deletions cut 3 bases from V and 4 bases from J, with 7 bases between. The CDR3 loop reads CASSFGSGNTIYF. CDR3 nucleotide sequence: TGTGCCAGCAGCTTCGGTTCCGGAAACACCATATATTTT.

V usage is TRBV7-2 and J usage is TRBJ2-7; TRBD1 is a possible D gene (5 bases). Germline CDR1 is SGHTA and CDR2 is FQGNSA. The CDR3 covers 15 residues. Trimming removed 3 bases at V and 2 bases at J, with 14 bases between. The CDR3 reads CASSFTGVPTYEQYF. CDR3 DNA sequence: TGTGCCAGCAGCTTTACAGGTGTCCCAACCTACGAGCAGTACTTC.

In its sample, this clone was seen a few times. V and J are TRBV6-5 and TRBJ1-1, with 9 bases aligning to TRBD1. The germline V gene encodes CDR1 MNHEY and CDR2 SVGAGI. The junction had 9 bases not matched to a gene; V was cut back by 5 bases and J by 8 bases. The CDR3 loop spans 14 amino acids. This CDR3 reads CASSPGQGFTEAFF. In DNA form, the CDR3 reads TGTGCCAGCAGTCCGGGACAGGGTTTCACGGAAGCTTTCTTT.

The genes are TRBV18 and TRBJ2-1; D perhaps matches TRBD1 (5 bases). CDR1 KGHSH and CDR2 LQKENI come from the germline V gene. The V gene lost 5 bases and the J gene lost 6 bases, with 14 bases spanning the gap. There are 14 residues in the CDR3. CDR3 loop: CASSSETVSNEQFF. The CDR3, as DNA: TGTGCCAGCTCATCAGAGACAGTCAGCAATGAGCAGTTCTTC.

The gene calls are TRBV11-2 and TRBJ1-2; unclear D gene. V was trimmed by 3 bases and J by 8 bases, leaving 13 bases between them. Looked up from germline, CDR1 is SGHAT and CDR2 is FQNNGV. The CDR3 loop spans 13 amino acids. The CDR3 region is CASSFGQVGGYTF. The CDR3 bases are TGTGCCAGCAGCTTCGGCCAGGTGGGCGGCTACACCTTC.

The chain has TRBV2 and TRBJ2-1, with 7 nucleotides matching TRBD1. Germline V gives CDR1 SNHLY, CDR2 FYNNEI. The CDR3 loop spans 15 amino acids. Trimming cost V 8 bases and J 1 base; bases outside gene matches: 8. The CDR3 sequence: CASGKGARSYNEQFF. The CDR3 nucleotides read TGTGCCAGCGGTAAGGGGGCGCGATCCTACAATGAGCAGTTCTTC. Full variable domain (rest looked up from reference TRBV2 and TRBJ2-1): EPEVTQTPSHQVTQMGQEVILRCVPISNHLYFYWYRQILGQKVEFLVSFYNNEISEKSEIFDDQFSVERPDGSNFTLKIRSTKLEDSAMYFCASGKGARSYNEQFFGPGTRLTVL.

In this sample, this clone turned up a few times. In DNA form, the CDR3 reads TGCGCCAGCAGCCAAGGATGGGGACTCTACAATGAGCAGTTCTTC. This gives the protein CASSQGWGLYNEQFF. J is TRBJ2-1 and V is TRBV4-1; weak D call: TRBD2 (6 bases). V was shortened by 1 base and J by 3 bases, with 10 bases between the two germline ends. Germline assignment: CDR1 MGHRA and CDR2 YSYEKL. CDR3 size: 15 residues.